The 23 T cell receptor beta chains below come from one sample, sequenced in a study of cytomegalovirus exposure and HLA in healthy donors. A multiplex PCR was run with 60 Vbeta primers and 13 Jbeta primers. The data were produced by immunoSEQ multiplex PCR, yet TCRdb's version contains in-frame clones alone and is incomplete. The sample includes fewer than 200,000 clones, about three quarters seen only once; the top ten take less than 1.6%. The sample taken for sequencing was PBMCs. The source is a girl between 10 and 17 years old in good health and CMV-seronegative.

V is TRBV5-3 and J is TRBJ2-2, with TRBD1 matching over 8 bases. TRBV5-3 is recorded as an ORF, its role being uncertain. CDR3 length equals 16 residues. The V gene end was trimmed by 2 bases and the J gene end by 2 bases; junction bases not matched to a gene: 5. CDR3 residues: CARSFPGQVNTGELFF. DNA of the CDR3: TGTGCCAGAAGCTTCCCGGGACAGGTTAACACCGGGGAGCTGTTTTTT.

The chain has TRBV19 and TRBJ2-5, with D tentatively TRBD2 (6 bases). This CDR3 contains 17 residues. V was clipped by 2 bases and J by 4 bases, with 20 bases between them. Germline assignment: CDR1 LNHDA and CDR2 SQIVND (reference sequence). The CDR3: CASSIRSAGTLTETQYF. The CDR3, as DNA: TGTGCCAGTAGTATAAGGTCGGCAGGGACTTTAACAGAGACCCAGTACTTC.

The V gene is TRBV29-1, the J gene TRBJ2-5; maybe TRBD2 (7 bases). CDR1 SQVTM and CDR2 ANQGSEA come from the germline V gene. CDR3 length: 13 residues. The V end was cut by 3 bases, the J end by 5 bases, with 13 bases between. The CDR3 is CSVERGGLETQYF. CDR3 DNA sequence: TGCAGCGTTGAGAGGGGGGGTTTGGAGACCCAGTACTTC.

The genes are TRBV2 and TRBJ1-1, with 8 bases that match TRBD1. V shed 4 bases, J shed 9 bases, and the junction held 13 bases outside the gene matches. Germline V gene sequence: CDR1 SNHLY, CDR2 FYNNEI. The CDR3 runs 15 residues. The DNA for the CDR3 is TGTGCCAGCAGTGTATTAGAGACAGGGGACGGAAAAGCTTTCTTT. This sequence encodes CASSVLETGDGKAFF.

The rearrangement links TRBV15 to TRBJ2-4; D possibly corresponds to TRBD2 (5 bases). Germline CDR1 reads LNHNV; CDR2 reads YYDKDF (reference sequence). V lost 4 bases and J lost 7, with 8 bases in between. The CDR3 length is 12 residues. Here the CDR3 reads CATSTGMNIQYF. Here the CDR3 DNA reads TGTGCCACCAGCACCGGGATGAACATTCAGTACTTC.

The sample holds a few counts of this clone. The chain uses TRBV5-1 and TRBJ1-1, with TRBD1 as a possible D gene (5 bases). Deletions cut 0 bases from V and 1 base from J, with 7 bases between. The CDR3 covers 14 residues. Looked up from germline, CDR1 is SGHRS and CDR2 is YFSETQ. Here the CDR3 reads CASSLVGGNTEAFF. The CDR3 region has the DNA TGCGCCAGCAGCTTGGTCGGGGGGAACACTGAAGCTTTCTTT.

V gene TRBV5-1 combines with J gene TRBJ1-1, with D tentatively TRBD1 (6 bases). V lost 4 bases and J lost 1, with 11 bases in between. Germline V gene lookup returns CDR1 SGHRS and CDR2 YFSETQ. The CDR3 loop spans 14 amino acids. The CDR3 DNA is TGCGCCAGCAGCCTTGCGACAGGGAACACTGAAGCTTTCTTT. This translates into CASSLATGNTEAFF.

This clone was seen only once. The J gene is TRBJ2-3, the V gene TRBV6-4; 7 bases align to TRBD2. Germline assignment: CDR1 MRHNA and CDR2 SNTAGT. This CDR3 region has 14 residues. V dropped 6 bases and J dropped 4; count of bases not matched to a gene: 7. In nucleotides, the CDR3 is TGTGCCAGCAGCCGCCGGGGGGAGGCAGATACGCAGTATTTT. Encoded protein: CASSRRGEADTQYF.

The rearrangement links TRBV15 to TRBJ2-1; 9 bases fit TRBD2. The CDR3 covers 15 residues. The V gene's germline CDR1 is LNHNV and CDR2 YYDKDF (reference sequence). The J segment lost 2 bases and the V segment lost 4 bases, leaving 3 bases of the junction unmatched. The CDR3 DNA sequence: TGTGCCACCAGCAACGAGCGGGGGGCCTACAATGAGCAGTTCTTC. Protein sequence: CATSNERGAYNEQFF.

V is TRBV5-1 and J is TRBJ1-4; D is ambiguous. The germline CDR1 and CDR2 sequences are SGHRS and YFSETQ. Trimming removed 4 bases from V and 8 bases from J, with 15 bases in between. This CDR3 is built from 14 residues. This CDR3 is CASSVVGGYEKLFF. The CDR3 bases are TGCGCCAGCAGCGTCGTCGGCGGGTACGAAAAACTGTTTTTT.

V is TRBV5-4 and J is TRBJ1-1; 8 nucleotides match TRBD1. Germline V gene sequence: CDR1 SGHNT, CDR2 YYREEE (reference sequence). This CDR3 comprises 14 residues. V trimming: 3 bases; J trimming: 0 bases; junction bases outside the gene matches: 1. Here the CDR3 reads CASSSRGLNTEAFF. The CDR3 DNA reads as TGTGCCAGCAGCTCCAGGGGGCTGAACACTGAAGCTTTCTTT.

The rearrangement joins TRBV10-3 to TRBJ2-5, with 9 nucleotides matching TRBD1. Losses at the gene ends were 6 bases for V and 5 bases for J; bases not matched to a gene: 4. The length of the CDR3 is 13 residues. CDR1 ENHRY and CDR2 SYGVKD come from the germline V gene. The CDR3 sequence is CAIRSQGAETQYF. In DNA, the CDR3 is TGTGCCATCAGGTCACAGGGGGCCGAGACCCAGTACTTC.

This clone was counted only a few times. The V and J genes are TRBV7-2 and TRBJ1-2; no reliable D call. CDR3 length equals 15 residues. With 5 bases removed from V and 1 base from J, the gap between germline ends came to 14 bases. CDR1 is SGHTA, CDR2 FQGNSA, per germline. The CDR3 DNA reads TGTGCCAGCAGCCGCGGGGTAGAACGTAACTATGGCTACACCTTC. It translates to CASSRGVERNYGYTF.

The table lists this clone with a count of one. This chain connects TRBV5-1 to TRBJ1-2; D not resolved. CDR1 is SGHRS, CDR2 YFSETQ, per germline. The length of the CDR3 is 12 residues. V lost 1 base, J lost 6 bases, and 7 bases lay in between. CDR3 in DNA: TGCGCCAGCAGCTTGTTCGAGGATGGCTACACCTTC. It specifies CASSLFEDGYTF.

The CDR3 sequence: CASSYRAASYNSPLHF. The CDR3 region has the DNA TGTGCCAGCAGCTACAGGGCTGCATCCTATAATTCACCCCTCCACTTT. The chain links TRBV7-9 to TRBJ1-6, with a weak D call TRBD1 (6 bases). V lost 4 bases, J lost 1 base, and 11 bases lay in between. The CDR3 is 16 amino acids. From germline, CDR1 is SEHNR and CDR2 FQNEAQ (reference sequence).

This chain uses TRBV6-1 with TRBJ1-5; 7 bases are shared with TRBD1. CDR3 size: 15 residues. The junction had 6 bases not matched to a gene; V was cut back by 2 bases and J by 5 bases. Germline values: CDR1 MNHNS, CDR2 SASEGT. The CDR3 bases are TGTGCCAGCAGTGAACGAAGAGGGGGCCATCAGCCCCAGCATTTT. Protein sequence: CASSERRGGHQPQHF.

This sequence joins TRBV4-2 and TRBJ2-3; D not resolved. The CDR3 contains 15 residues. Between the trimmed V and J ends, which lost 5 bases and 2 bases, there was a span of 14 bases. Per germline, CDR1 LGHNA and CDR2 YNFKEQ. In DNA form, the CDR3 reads TGTGCCAGCAGCTCGCCGGGTCTCGTCACAGATACGCAGTATTTT. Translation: CASSSPGLVTDTQYF.

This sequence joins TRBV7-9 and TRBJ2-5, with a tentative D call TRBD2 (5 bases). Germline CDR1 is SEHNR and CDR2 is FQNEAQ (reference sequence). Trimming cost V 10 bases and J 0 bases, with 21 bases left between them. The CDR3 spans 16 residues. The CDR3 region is CAISGTASRYQETQYF. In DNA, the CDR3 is TGTGCCATCTCCGGTACGGCTAGCCGGTACCAAGAGACCCAGTACTTC.

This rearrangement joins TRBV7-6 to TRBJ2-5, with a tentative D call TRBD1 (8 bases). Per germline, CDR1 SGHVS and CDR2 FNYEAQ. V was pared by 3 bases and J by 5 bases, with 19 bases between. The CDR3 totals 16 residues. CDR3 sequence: CASSFQDTGGAETQYF. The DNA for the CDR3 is TGTGCCAGCAGCTTTCAAGATACAGGGGGGGCGGAGACCCAGTACTTC.

This CDR3 reads CASSWRTGRNTEAFF. The CDR3, as DNA: TGCGCCAGCAGCTGGAGGACAGGGCGGAACACTGAAGCTTTCTTT. This chain links TRBV5-1 with TRBJ1-1; 8 bases map to TRBD1. This CDR3 comprises 15 residues. With V trimmed by 3 bases and J by 1 base, 5 bases remained unmatched. The germline gives CDR1 SGHRS, CDR2 YFSETQ.

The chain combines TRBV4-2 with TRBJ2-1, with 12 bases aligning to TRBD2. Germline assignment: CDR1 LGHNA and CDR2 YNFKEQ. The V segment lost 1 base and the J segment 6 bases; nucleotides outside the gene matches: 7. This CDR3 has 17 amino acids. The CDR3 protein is CASSQVFRTSGVNEQFF. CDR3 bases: TGTGCCAGCAGCCAAGTTTTCAGGACTAGCGGGGTCAATGAGCAGTTCTTC.

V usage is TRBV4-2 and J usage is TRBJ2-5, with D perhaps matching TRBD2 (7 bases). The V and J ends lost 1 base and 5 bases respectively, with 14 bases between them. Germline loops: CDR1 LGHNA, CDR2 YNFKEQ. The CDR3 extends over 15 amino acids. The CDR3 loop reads CASSQALGGLETQYF. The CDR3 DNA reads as TGTGCCAGCAGCCAAGCTTTGGGGGGGCTGGAGACCCAGTACTTC.

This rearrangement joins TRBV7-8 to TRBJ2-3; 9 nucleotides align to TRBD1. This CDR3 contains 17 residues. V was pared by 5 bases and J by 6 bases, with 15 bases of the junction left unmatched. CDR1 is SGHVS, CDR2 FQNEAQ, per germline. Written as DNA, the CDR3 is TGTGCCAGCAGCCTTGGTAGAGGGACAGGGACACGGGATACGCAGTATTTT. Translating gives CASSLGRGTGTRDTQYF. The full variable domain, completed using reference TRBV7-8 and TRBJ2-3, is GAGVSQSPRYKVAKRGQDVALRCDPISGHVSLFWYQQALGQGPEFLTYFQNEAQLDKSGLPSDRFFAERPEGSVSTLKIQRTQQEDSAVYLCASSLGRGTGTRDTQYFGPGTRLTVL.